The 11 T cell receptor beta chains presented below share a single source sample, sequenced in a study of blood T cells in healthy people across ages. The use of a sample-barcoded 5' primer and a J-beta primer mix characterized a second PCR of roughly 7 to 11 cycles. Via MiXCR, TCRdb re-called the 5' RACE reads, giving one row per CDR3 protein. Here the sample spans about 780,000 distinct CDR3 sequences, under 30% being singletons. The same data also contributed to another study, on T cells of mothers and their children.

Sample: blood. These receptors all come from a boy between 5 and 17 years old in good health.

V usage is TRBV20-1 and J usage is TRBJ2-1, with 7 bases lining up with TRBD2. Germline V gene sequence: CDR1 DFQATT, CDR2 SNEGSKA (reference sequence). V was clipped by 1 base and J by 8 bases; unmatched bases: 11. This CDR3 region has 15 residues. The CDR3 coding sequence is TGCAGTGCTAGAGCGGGCGGGGGAATTCAGTATGAGCAGTTCTTC. Translating gives CSARAGGGIQYEQFF.

This clonotype was seen a few times. The chain uses TRBV20-1 and TRBJ2-5; 11 nucleotides line up with TRBD1. This CDR3 contains 13 residues. V was clipped by 4 bases and J by 5 bases; unmatched bases: 3. CDR1 is DFQATT, CDR2 SNEGSKA, per germline (reference sequence). The CDR3 sequence is CSAMGQGGETQYF. The DNA of the CDR3 is TGCAGTGCTATGGGACAGGGGGGGGAGACCCAGTACTTC.

There are a few counts of this clonotype. The chain uses TRBV12-3 or TRBV12-4 and TRBJ2-7; 8 nucleotides match TRBD1. V lost 6 bases to trimming and J lost 2 bases; unmatched junction nucleotides: 6. This CDR3 spans 14 amino acids. As DNA, the CDR3 is TGTGCCAGCAGGCCGACAGGGGCTCCCTACGAGCAGTACTTC. This sequence encodes CASRPTGAPYEQYF.

This clonotype was seen more than once but under ten times. The chain is built from TRBV6-5 and TRBJ2-2; D possibly corresponds to TRBD2 (7 bases). V was trimmed by 4 bases and J by 3 bases, leaving 24 bases between them. The germline CDR1 and CDR2 sequences are MNHEY and SVGAGI. The CDR3 loop spans 19 amino acids. CDR3 DNA: TGTGCCAGCAGTTTGGGGGGGCCGCTTAGACTGATGGACACCGGGGAGCTGTTTTTT. It encodes CASSLGGPLRLMDTGELFF.

This clonotype was seen a handful of times. The chain joins TRBV19 to TRBJ2-4, with 9 bases lining up with TRBD2. The CDR3 contains 17 residues. V was clipped by 2 bases and J by 6 bases; unmatched bases: 11. Germline values: CDR1 LNHDA, CDR2 SQIVND (reference sequence). DNA for the CDR3: TGTGCCAGTAGTATATTGGCGGGGGGGCCGTCCGGAAACATTCAGTACTTC. This codes for CASSILAGGPSGNIQYF.

This chain links TRBV2 with TRBJ2-7; D is ambiguous. Between the trimmed V and J ends, which lost 4 bases and 7 bases, there was a span of 20 bases. The CDR3 is made up of 15 amino acids. The germline CDR1 and CDR2 sequences are SNHLY and FYNNEI. The CDR3 reads CASSGDPSILGEQYF. The CDR3 DNA reads as TGTGCCAGCAGTGGAGACCCCTCAATTTTAGGAGAGCAGTACTTC.

This chain uses TRBV5-1 with TRBJ1-1; maybe TRBD1 (5 bases). CDR1 and CDR2 (germline): SGHRS, YFSETQ. Trimming took 3 bases from V and 5 from J, leaving 14 bases between them. This CDR3 contains 14 residues. The CDR3 loop is CASSWGGVRTEAFF. The CDR3 DNA reads TGCGCCAGCAGCTGGGGGGGGGTGAGGACTGAAGCTTTCTTT.

The chain recombines TRBV2 with TRBJ2-3, with 11 bases fitting TRBD1. Per germline, CDR1 SNHLY and CDR2 FYNNEI. The CDR3 is 16 residues long. J was trimmed by 4 bases and V by 5 bases; bases with no gene match: 8. The CDR3 loop reads CASSPRGTGGSDTQYF. The CDR3 DNA sequence: TGTGCCAGCAGTCCACGGGGGACAGGGGGTTCAGATACGCAGTATTTT.

This rearrangement joins TRBV7-6 to TRBJ2-5, with 12 bases that match TRBD1. After removal of 3 bases from V and 3 bases from J, the junction contained 2 bases not matched to a gene. Germline V lookup: CDR1 SGHVS, CDR2 FNYEAQ. CDR3 length equals 15 residues. The CDR3 reads CASSFGTGGEETQYF. Written as DNA, the CDR3 is TGTGCCAGCAGCTTTGGGACAGGGGGCGAAGAGACCCAGTACTTC.

In its sample, this clonotype was seen a few times. V and J are TRBV10-3 and TRBJ2-1; D ambiguous. Germline V gene data show CDR1 as ENHRY and CDR2 as SYGVKD. CDR3 length equals 15 residues. Deletions cut 10 bases from V and 1 base from J, with 17 bases between. CDR3 protein: CATSTRLWSYNEQFF. CDR3 bases: TGTGCCACCTCCACGAGGCTCTGGTCCTACAATGAGCAGTTCTTC.

The V gene is TRBV12-3 or TRBV12-4, the J gene TRBJ2-4; TRBD1 might be the D (5 bases). Trimming cost V 1 base and J 6 bases, with 10 bases left between them. The CDR3 contains 14 residues. The CDR3 DNA reads TGTGCCAGCAGTTTAGTAGACAGCTCAAACATTCAGTACTTC. Translated, it gives CASSLVDSSNIQYF.